Presented here are 31 T cell receptor beta chains from one specimen sequenced in a study of blood T cells in healthy people across ages. Alongside a J-beta primer mix, a sample-barcoded 5' primer served in a second PCR lasting roughly 6 to 11 cycles. TCRdb re-derived calls from the 5' RACE reads in MiXCR, one entry per CDR3 protein. The sample lists nearly 800,000 distinct CDR3 sequences; about 61% were seen once. Input material: blood. Source of these receptors: a man aged 40-49 years in good health.

This clonotype was counted a few times. The chain joins TRBV5-5 to TRBJ2-5, with 8 bases aligning to TRBD1. With V trimmed by 1 base and J by 5 bases, 7 bases remained unmatched. This CDR3 is 15 amino acids long. Looked up from germline, CDR1 is SGHKS and CDR2 is YYEKEE (reference sequence). The chain's CDR3 is CASSLSQGAGETQYF. DNA of the CDR3: TGTGCCAGCAGCTTGAGCCAGGGGGCTGGCGAGACCCAGTACTTC. Full variable domain (outside the CDR3, taken from reference TRBV5-5 and TRBJ2-5): DAGVTQSPTHLIKTRGQQVTLRCSPISGHKSVSWYQQVLGQGPQFIFQYYEKEERGRGNFPDRFSARQFPNYSSELNVNALLLGDSALYLCASSLSQGAGETQYFGPGTRLLVL.

The chain joins TRBV6-2 or TRBV6-3 to TRBJ1-2; D is possibly TRBD1 (6 bases). Trimming took off 7 bases at V and 4 bases at J, with 13 bases between the two ends. The CDR3 loop spans 13 amino acids. Germline lookup yields CDR1 MNHEY and CDR2 SVGEGT. This CDR3 is CASIEQGSYGYTF. The CDR3 DNA follows: TGTGCCAGCATCGAACAGGGATCCTATGGCTACACCTTC.

The chain employs TRBV20-1 and TRBJ2-7; D might be TRBD2 (6 bases). CDR3 length: 14 amino acids. V was pared by 0 bases and J by 3 bases, with 12 bases between. The germline V gene has CDR1 DFQATT and CDR2 SNEGSKA (reference sequence). The CDR3 sequence: CSARDGRAIYEQYF. Written as DNA, the CDR3 is TGCAGTGCTAGAGACGGGAGAGCCATCTACGAGCAGTACTTC.

V and J are TRBV20-1 and TRBJ2-2; 9 nucleotides align to TRBD1. Germline assignment: CDR1 DFQATT and CDR2 SNEGSKA (reference sequence). This CDR3 is built from 12 residues. V trimming: 6 bases; J trimming: 6 bases; junction bases outside the gene matches: 2. The CDR3 nucleotides are TGCAGTGCATGGGACAGGGCCGGGGAGCTGTTTTTT. It translates to CSAWDRAGELFF.

The CDR3 region has the DNA TGTGCCAGCAGCATTAGACCGGGGCAAGACACTGAAGCTTTCTTT. It specifies CASSIRPGQDTEAFF. The V and J genes are TRBV11-2 and TRBJ1-1; TRBD1 might be the D (5 bases). V gave up 5 bases and J gave up 3 bases, with 16 bases separating them. Germline CDR1 SGHAT, CDR2 FQNNGV. The CDR3 contains 15 residues.

This chain uses TRBV20-1 with TRBJ2-7; 10 bases align to TRBD2. The CDR3 consists of 15 residues. V lost 5 bases and J lost 3; bases outside the gene matches: 10. Germline V gives CDR1 DFQATT, CDR2 SNEGSKA (reference sequence). The CDR3 reads CSAQNPGTSDYEQYF. DNA of the CDR3: TGCAGTGCTCAAAACCCCGGGACTAGCGACTACGAGCAGTACTTC.

The CDR3, as DNA: TGTGCCAGCAGGGACCCCGGGACTAGTCCCAGTAATGAGCAGTTCTTC. Translation gives CASRDPGTSPSNEQFF. The genes are TRBV6-5 and TRBJ2-1, with 8 nucleotides matching TRBD2. The V segment lost 6 bases and the J segment 7 bases; nucleotides outside the gene matches: 14. Germline CDR1 reads MNHEY; CDR2 reads SVGAGI. There are 16 residues in the CDR3.

V usage is TRBV29-1 and J usage is TRBJ2-1; tentative D call: TRBD1 (5 bases). Germline lookup yields CDR1 SQVTM and CDR2 ANQGSEA. The CDR3 length is 14 residues. Trimming cost V 6 bases and J 4 bases, with 16 bases left between them. CDR3 loop: CSVQQVPLYNEQFF. In DNA form, the CDR3 reads TGCAGCGTACAACAGGTCCCTCTATACAATGAGCAGTTCTTC.

The table lists this clonotype with many counts. The chain joins TRBV7-3 to TRBJ2-5; possible D gene TRBD1, 6 bases. Germline lookup yields CDR1 SGHTA and CDR2 FQGTGA. V shed 5 bases and J shed 7 bases, with 14 bases lying between them. CDR3 length equals 13 residues. CDR3 nucleotides: TGTGCCAGCAGCAACAACGAAGGGGGGACCCAGTACTTC. Residues: CASSNNEGGTQYF. The full variable domain, its missing parts supplied by reference TRBV7-3 and TRBJ2-5, is GAGVSQTPSNKVTEKGKYVELRCDPISGHTALYWYRQSLGQGPEFLIYFQGTGAADDSGLPNDRFFAVRPEGSVSTLKIQRTERGDSAVYLCASSNNEGGTQYFGPGTRLLVL.

In DNA form, the CDR3 reads TGTGCCAGCAGCTCCCTCACGGTCGGTGAGCAGTACTTC. Its protein product is CASSSLTVGEQYF. V is TRBV11-2 and J is TRBJ2-7; D ambiguous. This CDR3 region has 13 residues. Germline V gene lookup returns CDR1 SGHAT and CDR2 FQNNGV. The V end was cut by 4 bases, the J end by 7 bases, with 14 bases between.

This clonotype was detected a few times. The J gene is TRBJ2-1, the V gene TRBV29-1; D may be TRBD1 (6 bases). The germline V gene encodes CDR1 SQVTM and CDR2 ANQGSEA. The CDR3 length is 14 residues. Deletions cut 4 bases from V and 6 bases from J, with 16 bases between. As DNA, the CDR3 is TGCAGCGTTGGGAAGGCAGGGGTTGGCAATGAGCAGTTCTTC. Protein: CSVGKAGVGNEQFF.

This clonotype was observed a handful of times. The V gene is TRBV29-1, the J gene TRBJ2-7, with D tentatively TRBD2 (6 bases). Germline lookup yields CDR1 SQVTM and CDR2 ANQGSEA. The V gene lost 6 bases and the J gene lost 7 bases, with 13 bases spanning the gap. This CDR3 has 11 residues. CDR3 loop: CSVLGGREQYF. CDR3 nucleotide sequence: TGCAGCGTCCTCGGAGGGAGGGAGCAGTACTTC.

This clonotype was seen just once. The genes are TRBV5-1 and TRBJ2-1, with 8 bases matching TRBD1. CDR3 length equals 18 residues. The germline gives CDR1 SGHRS, CDR2 YFSETQ. After removal of 2 bases from V and 0 bases from J, the junction contained 10 bases not matched to a gene. CDR3 in DNA: TGCGCCAGCAGCTTTCCTTTGGGACAGGTAGCCTCCTACAATGAGCAGTTCTTC. Encoded protein: CASSFPLGQVASYNEQFF. The full variable domain, rest sourced from reference TRBV5-1 and TRBJ2-1, is KAGVTQTPRYLIKTRGQQVTLSCSPISGHRSVSWYQQTPGQGLQFLFEYFSETQRNKGNFPGRFSGRQFSNSRSEMNVSTLELGDSALYLCASSFPLGQVASYNEQFFGPGTRLTVL.

J is TRBJ1-2 and V is TRBV5-6; TRBD1 aligns across 9 bases. Germline V gives CDR1 SGHDT, CDR2 YYEEEE. This CDR3 has 15 residues. Losses at the gene ends were 4 bases for V and 2 bases for J; bases not matched to a gene: 6. CDR3 DNA: TGTGCCAGCAGCAAGGGACAGGGACTAAACTATGGCTACACCTTC. It specifies CASSKGQGLNYGYTF.

The chain combines TRBV5-1 with TRBJ2-7, with unresolved D. Per germline, CDR1 SGHRS and CDR2 YFSETQ. V was pared by 4 bases and J by 4 bases, with 21 bases between. This CDR3 contains 16 residues. CDR3 nucleotide sequence: TGCGCCAGCAGCCCTGATTCAGGTATTGGCCAGTACGAGCAGTACTTC. Its translation: CASSPDSGIGQYEQYF.

This clonotype was found a few times. V usage is TRBV6-5 and J usage is TRBJ2-3; D is possibly TRBD2 (6 bases). Germline loops: CDR1 MNHEY, CDR2 SVGAGI. The V gene lost 2 bases and the J gene lost 6 bases, with 9 bases spanning the gap. The CDR3 spans 13 residues. The CDR3 DNA follows: TGTGCCAGCAGTTACCCGGGGAGGGATACGCAGTATTTT. Protein: CASSYPGRDTQYF.

The rearrangement uses TRBV28 and TRBJ2-7, with TRBD1 matching over 8 bases. The CDR3 is 12 amino acids. CDR1 and CDR2 (germline): MDHEN, SYDVKM. The ends lost 6 bases at V and 6 bases at J; junction bases unmatched: 4. CDR3 protein: CASRFDRGEQYF. CDR3 nucleotides: TGTGCCAGCAGGTTCGACAGGGGCGAGCAGTACTTC.

The chain carries TRBV20-1 and TRBJ2-7; 7 bases are a match to TRBD1. The last part of the DNA fits TRBJ2-5 better; the J call may be wrong. Germline V gene data show CDR1 as DFQATT and CDR2 as SNEGSKA (reference sequence). CDR3 length: 16 residues. The CDR3 reads CSASLFLTGYGETQYF. The CDR3 nucleotides are TGCAGTGCTAGCCTTTTTCTGACAGGGTATGGAGAGACCCAGTACTTC.

The chain joins TRBV6-5 to TRBJ2-5, with D perhaps being TRBD1 or TRBD2 (5 bases each). The CDR3 is made up of 18 amino acids. The ends were cut back, 5 bases at V and 3 bases at J, with 25 bases in the middle. Germline CDR1 reads MNHEY; CDR2 reads SVGAGI. CDR3 region: CASSNTRTPGPVEETQYF. CDR3 in DNA: TGTGCCAGCAGTAATACTCGGACCCCGGGACCAGTAGAAGAGACCCAGTACTTC.

The V gene is TRBV2, the J gene TRBJ1-6; no reliable D call. CDR1 SNHLY and CDR2 FYNNEI come from the germline V gene. Between the trimmed V and J ends, which lost 5 bases and 7 bases, there was a span of 9 bases. The CDR3 loop spans 13 amino acids. The CDR3 here is CASSTDLNSPLHF. In nucleotides, the CDR3 is TGTGCCAGCAGTACAGATTTGAATTCACCCCTCCACTTT.

This clonotype was counted only a few times. This chain uses TRBV4-1 with TRBJ2-7; D not certain. With 3 bases removed from V and 3 bases from J, the gap between germline ends came to 12 bases. Germline V CDR1 and CDR2: MGHRA, YSYEKL. This CDR3 has 14 amino acids. The CDR3 DNA reads TGCGCCAGCAGCCATCGCGAGCAGAGCTACGAGCAGTACTTC. This encodes CASSHREQSYEQYF.

The rearrangement links TRBV4-3 to TRBJ2-7; D perhaps matches TRBD2 (5 bases). V shed 5 bases and J shed 5 bases, with 16 bases lying between them. The germline V gene encodes CDR1 LGHNA and CDR2 YSLEER. CDR3 size: 14 residues. In nucleotides, the CDR3 is TGCGCCAGCAGCGGCCGGACTCCACCCAACGAGCAGTACTTC. Translation: CASSGRTPPNEQYF.

The rearrangement uses TRBV5-5 and TRBJ2-5, with D tentatively TRBD1 (5 bases). CDR3 length equals 14 residues. Germline V gives CDR1 SGHKS, CDR2 YYEKEE (reference sequence). The germline V and J ends were trimmed by 3 bases and 2 bases, with 11 bases remaining between them. The CDR3 here is CASSYQTVQETQYF. The CDR3 DNA reads TGTGCCAGCAGCTACCAGACAGTTCAAGAGACCCAGTACTTC.

The chain is built from TRBV3-1 and TRBJ1-5, with D hard to call. This CDR3 region has 14 residues. Trimming left V 2 bases short and J 1 base short, with 6 bases between. CDR1 is LGHDT, CDR2 YNNKEL, per germline (reference sequence). The CDR3 is CASSQSWSNQPQHF. DNA for the CDR3: TGTGCCAGCAGCCAAAGTTGGAGCAATCAGCCCCAGCATTTT.

The rearrangement joins TRBV7-2 to TRBJ2-3; 12 bases are shared with TRBD2. V was clipped by 1 base and J by 7 bases; unmatched bases: 9. The CDR3 is 17 residues long. Looked up from germline, CDR1 is SGHTA and CDR2 is FQGNSA. Here the CDR3 reads CASSLVRLAGVSHTQYF. The CDR3 DNA sequence: TGTGCCAGCAGCTTAGTCAGACTAGCGGGAGTGAGTCATACGCAGTATTTT.

This clonotype was seen only a few times. The CDR3 here is CASSLRAERAGQYF. CDR3 sequence (DNA): TGTGCCAGCAGTTTACGGGCAGAGCGGGCCGGGCAGTACTTC. The V call is TRBV27, the J call TRBJ2-7, with a possible D match to TRBD2 (6 bases). This CDR3 contains 14 residues. Germline loops: CDR1 MNHEY, CDR2 SMNVEV (reference sequence). V lost 2 bases and J lost 9, with 17 bases in between.

V is TRBV15 and J is TRBJ1-2; tentatively, D is TRBD1 (5 bases). The CDR3 is 13 amino acids. V lost 0 bases, J lost 6 bases, and 8 bases lay in between. Germline V gene data show CDR1 as LNHNV and CDR2 as YYDKDF (reference sequence). CDR3 amino acids: CATSREGVDGYTF. CDR3 in DNA: TGTGCCACCAGCAGAGAGGGGGTGGATGGCTACACCTTC.

The chain joins TRBV7-2 to TRBJ1-5; D perhaps matches TRBD1 (5 bases). The CDR3 runs to 15 residues. Germline V CDR1 and CDR2: SGHTA, FQGNSA. V lost 5 bases, J lost 3 bases, and 14 bases lay in between. The CDR3 region is CASSQGVGDNQPQHF. The CDR3 nucleotides are TGTGCCAGCAGCCAAGGGGTAGGGGACAATCAGCCCCAGCATTTT.

V and J are TRBV21-1 and TRBJ2-5; whether TRBD1, the table's D call, matches the DNA was not checked. The J call may not be correct, given that the DNA end is closer to TRBJ2-7. TRBV21-1 counts as a pseudogene. The CDR3 runs 16 residues. The DNA for the CDR3 is TGTGCCAGCAGCCAAGATCTGGGGACAGGGGGCTACGAGCAGTACTTC. Translating it yields CASSQDLGTGGYEQYF.

V gene TRBV12-3 or TRBV12-4 combines with J gene TRBJ2-7, with 7 positions matching TRBD1. Losses at the gene ends were 7 bases for V and 3 bases for J; bases not matched to a gene: 12. This CDR3 has 15 amino acids. The CDR3 loop reads CASTYHGTEIYEQYF. CDR3 bases: TGTGCCAGCACCTACCACGGGACAGAAATCTACGAGCAGTACTTC.

This sequence joins TRBV10-3 and TRBJ2-1; 11 positions agree with TRBD2. V lost 6 bases to trimming and J lost 4 bases; unmatched junction nucleotides: 5. The CDR3 has 15 amino acids. From germline, CDR1 is ENHRY and CDR2 SYGVKD. The CDR3 DNA is TGTGCCATCAGGGTGGGGACTAGCGGATACAATGAGCAGTTCTTC. It is translated as CAIRVGTSGYNEQFF.